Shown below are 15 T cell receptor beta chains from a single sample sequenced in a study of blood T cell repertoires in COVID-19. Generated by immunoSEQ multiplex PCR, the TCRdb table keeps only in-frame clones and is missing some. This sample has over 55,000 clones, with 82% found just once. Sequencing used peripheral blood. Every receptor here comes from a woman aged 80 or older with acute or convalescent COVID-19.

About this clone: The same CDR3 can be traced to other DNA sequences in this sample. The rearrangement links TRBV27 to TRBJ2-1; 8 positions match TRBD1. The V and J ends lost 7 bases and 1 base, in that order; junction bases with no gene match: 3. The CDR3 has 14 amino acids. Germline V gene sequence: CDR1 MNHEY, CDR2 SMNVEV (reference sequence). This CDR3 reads CASTTGGSYNEQFF. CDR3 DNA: TGTGCCAGCACCACAGGGGGTTCCTACAATGAGCAGTTCTTC.

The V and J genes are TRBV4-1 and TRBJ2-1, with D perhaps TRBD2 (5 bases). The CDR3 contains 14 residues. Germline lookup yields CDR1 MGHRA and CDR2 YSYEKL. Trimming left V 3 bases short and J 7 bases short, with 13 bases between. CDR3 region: CASSHLASRNEQFF. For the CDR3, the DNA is TGCGCCAGCAGCCACTTGGCTAGCAGAAATGAGCAGTTCTTC.

The CDR3 reads CASSLLVRSTDTQYF. The DNA of the CDR3 is TGTGCCAGCAGCCTGTTGGTCCGGAGCACAGATACGCAGTATTTT. The chain links TRBV5-5 to TRBJ2-3, with D hard to call. Germline CDR1 reads SGHKS; CDR2 reads YYEKEE (reference sequence). The CDR3 is 15 residues long. V lost 4 bases to trimming and J lost 0 bases, with 12 bases between them.

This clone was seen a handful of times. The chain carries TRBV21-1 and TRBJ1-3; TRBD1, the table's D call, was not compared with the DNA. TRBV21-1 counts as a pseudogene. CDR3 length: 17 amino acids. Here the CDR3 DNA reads TGTGCCAGCAGCTCCGACAGGACCAAACCCTCTGGAAACACCATATATTTT. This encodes CASSSDRTKPSGNTIYF.

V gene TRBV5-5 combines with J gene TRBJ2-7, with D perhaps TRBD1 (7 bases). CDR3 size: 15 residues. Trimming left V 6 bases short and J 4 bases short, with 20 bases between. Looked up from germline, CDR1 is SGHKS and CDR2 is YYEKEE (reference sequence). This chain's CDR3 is CASTPWIPGGYEQYF. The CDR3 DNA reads TGTGCCAGCACCCCCTGGATTCCAGGGGGGTACGAGCAGTACTTC.

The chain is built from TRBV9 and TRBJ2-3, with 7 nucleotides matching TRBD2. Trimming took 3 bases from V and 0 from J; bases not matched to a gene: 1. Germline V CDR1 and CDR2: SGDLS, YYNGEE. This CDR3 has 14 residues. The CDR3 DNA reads TGTGCCAGCAGCGATAGCGGGAGCACAGATACGCAGTATTTT. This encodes CASSDSGSTDTQYF.

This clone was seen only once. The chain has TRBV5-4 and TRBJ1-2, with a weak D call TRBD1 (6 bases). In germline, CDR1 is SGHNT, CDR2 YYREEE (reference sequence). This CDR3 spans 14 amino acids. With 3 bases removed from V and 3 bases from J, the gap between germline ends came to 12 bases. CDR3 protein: CASSSPDRYYGYTF. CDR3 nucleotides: TGTGCCAGCAGCTCGCCTGACAGGTACTATGGCTACACCTTC.

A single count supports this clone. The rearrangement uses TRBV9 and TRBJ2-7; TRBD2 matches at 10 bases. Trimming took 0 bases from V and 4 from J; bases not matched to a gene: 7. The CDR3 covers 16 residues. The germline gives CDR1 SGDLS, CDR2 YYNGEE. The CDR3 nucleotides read TGTGCCAGCAGCGTAGCTCCTAGCGGGAGAATTTACGAGCAGTACTTC. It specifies CASSVAPSGRIYEQYF. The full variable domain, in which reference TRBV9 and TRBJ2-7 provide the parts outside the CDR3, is DSGVTQTPKHLITATGQRVTLRCSPRSGDLSVYWYQQSLDQGLQFLIQYYNGEERAKGNILERFSAQQFPDLHSELNLSSLELGDSALYFCASSVAPSGRIYEQYFGPGTRLTVT.

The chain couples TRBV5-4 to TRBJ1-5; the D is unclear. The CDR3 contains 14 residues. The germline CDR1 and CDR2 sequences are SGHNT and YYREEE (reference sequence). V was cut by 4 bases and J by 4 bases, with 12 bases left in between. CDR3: CASSLVGQNQPQHF. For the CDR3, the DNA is TGTGCCAGCAGCCTGGTGGGCCAGAATCAGCCCCAGCATTTT.

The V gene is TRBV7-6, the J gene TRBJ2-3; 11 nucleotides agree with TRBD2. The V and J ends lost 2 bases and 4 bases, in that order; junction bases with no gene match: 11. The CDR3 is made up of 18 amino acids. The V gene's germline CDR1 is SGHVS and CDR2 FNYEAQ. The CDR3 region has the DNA TGTGCCAGCAGCTTATTAGCGGGAGGGGTCGGGTTCCCAGATACGCAGTATTTT. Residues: CASSLLAGGVGFPDTQYF.

The CDR3 here is CASSIWGLTEAFF. The CDR3 nucleotides read TGTGCCAGTAGTATTTGGGGCTTGACTGAAGCTTTCTTT. This rearrangement joins TRBV19 to TRBJ1-1; TRBD1 might be the D (5 bases). CDR1 is LNHDA, CDR2 SQIVND, per germline (reference sequence). The V gene lost 3 bases and the J gene lost 5 bases, with 10 bases spanning the gap. This CDR3 is built from 13 residues.

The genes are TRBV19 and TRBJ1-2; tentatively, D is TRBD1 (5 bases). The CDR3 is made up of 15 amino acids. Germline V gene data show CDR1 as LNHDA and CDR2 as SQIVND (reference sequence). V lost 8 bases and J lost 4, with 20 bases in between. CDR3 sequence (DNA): TGTGCCAGTGGGCCCCGTAAAGGGGCCTTCTATGGCTACACCTTC. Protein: CASGPRKGAFYGYTF.

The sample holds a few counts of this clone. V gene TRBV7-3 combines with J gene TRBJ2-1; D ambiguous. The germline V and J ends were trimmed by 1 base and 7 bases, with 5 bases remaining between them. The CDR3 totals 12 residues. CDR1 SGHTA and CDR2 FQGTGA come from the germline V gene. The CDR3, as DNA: TGTGCCAGCAGCTTAAATCCGAATGAGCAGTTCTTC. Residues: CASSLNPNEQFF.

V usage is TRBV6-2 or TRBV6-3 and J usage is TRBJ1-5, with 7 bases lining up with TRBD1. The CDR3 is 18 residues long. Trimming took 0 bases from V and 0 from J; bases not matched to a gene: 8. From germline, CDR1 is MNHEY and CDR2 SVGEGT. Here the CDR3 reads CASSYSDRTAYSNQPQHF. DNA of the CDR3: TGTGCCAGCAGTTACTCGGACAGGACCGCTTATAGCAATCAGCCCCAGCATTTT.

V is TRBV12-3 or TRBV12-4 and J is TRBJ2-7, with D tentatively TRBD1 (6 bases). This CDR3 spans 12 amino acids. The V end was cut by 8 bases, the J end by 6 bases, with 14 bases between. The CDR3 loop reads CASQIGGREQYF. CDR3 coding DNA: TGTGCCAGCCAAATAGGGGGTCGCGAGCAGTACTTC.